This T cell receptor (beta chain) is drawn from a study of regulatory T cells in long-lasting Graves disease (dated by TCRdb to the early 2020s). For the study in its entirety: To count as having persistent Graves' disease, a patient had to have received antithyroid drug treatment for over 5 years with TSH receptor autoantibodies remaining persistently positive. Antithyroid drugs had been taken for about 10.3 years on average by persistent Graves' disease patients in the clinical cohort. A total of roughly 33 samples were covered by TCR sequencing, comprising some 13 persistent and around 20 newly diagnosed Graves' disease patients. The study was conducted in China and was registered as a clinical trial. This study used TCR sequencing and RNA sequencing of peripheral blood to compare persistent Graves' disease patients against newly diagnosed Graves' disease patients. What the research found in general, with its limitations: More public clonotypes were shared among persistent patients (under 3,000) than among newly diagnosed patients (roughly 1,000). Lower TCR Shannon entropy and fewer highly expanded clones were observed in persistent Graves' disease patients than in newly diagnosed patients, which suggested clonal expansion. Persistent disease showed preferential use of TRBV28, TRBJ1-2 and TRBJ2-5, whereas newly diagnosed disease favored TRBV20-1 and TRBJ2-1. Because the primary lesion, thyroid tissue, could not be accessed, the study looked at peripheral blood alone. As a limitation, the authors acknowledged that the small sample size may reduce accuracy. Sequencing and analysis were restricted to the TCR beta chain.

On this clonotype itself: Its antigen target is currently unknown. No much larger clone is present one base from it, and per-base qualities are unavailable.

The library was obtained by multiplex PCR. TCRdb names Illumina HiSeq 4000 as the instrument used. CDR3 regions were amplified by Arm-PCR with iRepertoire HTBI primers to construct TCR beta libraries. Before sequencing, the PCR products underwent gel purification. The source study handled its data this way. Gene usage analysis of CDR3 amino acid clonotypes used the 62 TRBV and more than 13 TRBJ segments found across samples. Filtered high-quality paired reads were merged into contigs using COPE and FqMerger. Contigs were aligned with BLAST to IMGT TRBV, TRBD and TRBJ reference genes, and CDR3 was defined per IMGT. Highly expanded clones were defined as clonotypes with a frequency above 0.1%. Repertoire diversity was measured by Shannon entropy, and V-J evenness by the Gini coefficient. A clonotype was considered public if more than one individual shared it. Using fastp at Q25 and MiXCR, TCRdb reprocessed the public reads and kept productive beta chains. A single entry per CDR3 protein holds the most common genes and DNA from its merged rows. TCRdb, not the authors, supplied the V and J calls. The sample table contains roughly 300,000 distinct CDR3 sequences; only one count was recorded for 22% of them. The leading ten clones occupy roughly three fifths of the sample.

According to the germline V gene (reference sequence), CDR1 reads SEHNR and CDR2 reads FQNEAQ. Its CDR3 holds 16 amino acids, cysteine through phenylalanine. CDR3 DNA is the only sequence kept; it has 48 bases, read in frame from the first base. Unmatched junction bases come to 14, with V trimmed by 7 bases and J by 6 bases. The label giving this sample's time point can be read as: persistent/refractory GD, antithyroid drugs over 5 years with positive TRAb. For both TCR sequencing and RNA sequencing, RNA was extracted from PBMCs in TRIzol. The diagnosis of Graves' disease was made according to American Thyroid Association guidelines. Recruitment of patients was carried out at an endocrinology department in Xi'an, China. Each patient gave about 8.1 milliliters of peripheral blood, collected in an EDTA anticoagulant tube. Ficoll Paque Plus density gradient separation was used to isolate PBMCs, and no further T cell sorting was performed. An Agilent 2100 Bioanalyzer and agarose gel were used to check RNA quality, while a NanoDrop 2000 measured RNA concentration.

The sample in question was peripheral blood mononuclear cells (PBMCs), obtained when the disease was refractory, from a patient treated with antithyroid drugs. This clonotype was obtained from a female donor with Graves disease. The sequence links TRBV7-9 to TRBJ2-1, and TRBD2 matches 8 of the central bases. In nucleotide form, the sequence is TGTGCCAGCACCCACTCTCTTTCCGGGGGGGGCAATGAGCAGTTCTTC. This yields the protein CASTHSLSGGGNEQFF.